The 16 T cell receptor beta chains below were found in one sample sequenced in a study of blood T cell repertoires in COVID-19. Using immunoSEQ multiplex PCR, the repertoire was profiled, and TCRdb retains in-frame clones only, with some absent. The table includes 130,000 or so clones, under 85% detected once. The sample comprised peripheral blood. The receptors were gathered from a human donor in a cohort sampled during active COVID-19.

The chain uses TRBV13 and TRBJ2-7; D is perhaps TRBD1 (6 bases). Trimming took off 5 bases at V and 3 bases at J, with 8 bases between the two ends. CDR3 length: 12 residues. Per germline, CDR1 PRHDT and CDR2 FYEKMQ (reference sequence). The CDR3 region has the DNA TGTGCCAGCAGCCGGGACAACTACGAGCAGTACTTC. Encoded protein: CASSRDNYEQYF.

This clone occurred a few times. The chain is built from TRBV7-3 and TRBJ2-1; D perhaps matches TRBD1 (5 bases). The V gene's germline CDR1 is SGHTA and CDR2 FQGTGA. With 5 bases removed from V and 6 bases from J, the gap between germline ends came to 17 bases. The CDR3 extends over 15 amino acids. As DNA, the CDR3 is TGTGCCAGCAGCCAAGGGATAGGGGAAGGCAATGAGCAGTTCTTC. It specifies CASSQGIGEGNEQFF.

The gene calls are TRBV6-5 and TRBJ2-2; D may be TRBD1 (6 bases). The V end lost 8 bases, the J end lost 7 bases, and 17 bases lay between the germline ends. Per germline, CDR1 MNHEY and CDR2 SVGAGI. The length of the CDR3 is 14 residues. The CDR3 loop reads CASRDKISSGELFF. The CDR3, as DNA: TGTGCCAGCCGGGACAAGATATCAAGCGGGGAGCTGTTTTTT.

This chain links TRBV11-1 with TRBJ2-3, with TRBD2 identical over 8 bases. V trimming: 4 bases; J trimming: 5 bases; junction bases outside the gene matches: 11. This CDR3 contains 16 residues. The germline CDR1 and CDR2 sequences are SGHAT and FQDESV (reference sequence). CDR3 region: CASSSSPAGARDTQYF. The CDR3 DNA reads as TGTGCCAGCAGCTCCTCTCCAGCGGGGGCCCGAGATACGCAGTATTTT.

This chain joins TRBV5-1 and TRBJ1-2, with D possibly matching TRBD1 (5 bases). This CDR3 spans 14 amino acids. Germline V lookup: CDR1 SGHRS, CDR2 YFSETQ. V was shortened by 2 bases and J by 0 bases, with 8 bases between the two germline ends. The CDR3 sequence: CASSFAGSNYGYTF. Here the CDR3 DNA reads TGCGCCAGCAGCTTTGCAGGGTCTAACTATGGCTACACCTTC.

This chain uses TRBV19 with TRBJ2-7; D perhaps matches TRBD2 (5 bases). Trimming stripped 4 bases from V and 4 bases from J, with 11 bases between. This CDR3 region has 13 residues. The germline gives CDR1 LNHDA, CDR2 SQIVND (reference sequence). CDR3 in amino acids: CASSTSRGYEQYF. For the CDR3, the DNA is TGTGCCAGTAGTACGTCCCGAGGGTACGAGCAGTACTTC.

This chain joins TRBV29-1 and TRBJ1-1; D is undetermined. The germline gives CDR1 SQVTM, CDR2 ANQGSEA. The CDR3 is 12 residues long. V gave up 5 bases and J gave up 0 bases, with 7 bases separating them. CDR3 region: CSVRQVNTEAFF. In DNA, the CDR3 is TGCAGCGTTCGCCAGGTGAACACTGAAGCTTTCTTT.

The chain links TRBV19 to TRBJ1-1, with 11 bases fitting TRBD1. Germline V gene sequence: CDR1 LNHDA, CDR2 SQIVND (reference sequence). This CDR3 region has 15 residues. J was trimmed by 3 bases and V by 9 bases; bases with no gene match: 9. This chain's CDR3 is CASLDRGLLHTEAFF. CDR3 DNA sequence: TGTGCCAGCCTGGACAGGGGGCTATTGCACACTGAAGCTTTCTTT.

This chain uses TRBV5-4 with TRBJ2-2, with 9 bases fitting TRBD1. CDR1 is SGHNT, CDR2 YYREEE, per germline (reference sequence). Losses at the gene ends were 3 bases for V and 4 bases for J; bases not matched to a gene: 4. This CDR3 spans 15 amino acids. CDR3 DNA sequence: TGTGCCAGCAGCTCCGGGACAGGGCGCACCGGGGAGCTGTTTTTT. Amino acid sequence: CASSSGTGRTGELFF.

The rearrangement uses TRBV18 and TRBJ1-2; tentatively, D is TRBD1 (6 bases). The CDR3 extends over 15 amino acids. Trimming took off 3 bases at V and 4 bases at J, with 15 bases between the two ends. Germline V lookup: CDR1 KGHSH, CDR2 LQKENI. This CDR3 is CASSPGAGTGYGYTF. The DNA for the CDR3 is TGTGCCAGCTCACCGGGGGCAGGGACCGGCTATGGCTACACCTTC.

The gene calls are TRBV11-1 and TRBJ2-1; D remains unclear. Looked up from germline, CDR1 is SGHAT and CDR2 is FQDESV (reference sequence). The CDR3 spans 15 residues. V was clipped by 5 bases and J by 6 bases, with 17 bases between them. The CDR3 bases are TGTGCCAGCAGCCAACTACTCTCCCCGGTCAATGAGCAGTTCTTC. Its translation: CASSQLLSPVNEQFF. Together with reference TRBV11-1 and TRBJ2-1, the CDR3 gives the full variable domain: EAEVAQSPRYKITEKSQAVAFWCDPISGHATLYWYRQILGQGPELLVQFQDESVVDDSQLPKDRFSAERLKGVDSTLKIQPAELGDSAMYLCASSQLLSPVNEQFFGPGTRLTVL.

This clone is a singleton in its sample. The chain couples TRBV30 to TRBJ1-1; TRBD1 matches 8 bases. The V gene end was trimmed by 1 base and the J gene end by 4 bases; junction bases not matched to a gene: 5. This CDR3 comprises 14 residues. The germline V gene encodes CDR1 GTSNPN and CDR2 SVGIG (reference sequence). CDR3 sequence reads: CAWSGGTGGTEAFF. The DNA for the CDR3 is TGTGCCTGGAGTGGGGGGACAGGTGGCACTGAAGCTTTCTTT. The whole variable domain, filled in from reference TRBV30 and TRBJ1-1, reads SQTIHQWPATLVQPVGSPLSLECTVEGTSNPNLYWYRQAAGRGLQLLFYSVGIGQISSEVPQNLSASRPQDRQFILSSKKLLLSDSGFYLCAWSGGTGGTEAFFGQGTRLTVV.

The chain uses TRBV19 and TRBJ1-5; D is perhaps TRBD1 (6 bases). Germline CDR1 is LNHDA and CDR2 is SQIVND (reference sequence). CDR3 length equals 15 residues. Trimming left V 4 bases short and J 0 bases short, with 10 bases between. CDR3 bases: TGTGCCAGTAGTAACCCGACAGGTAGCAATCAGCCCCAGCATTTT. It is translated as CASSNPTGSNQPQHF.

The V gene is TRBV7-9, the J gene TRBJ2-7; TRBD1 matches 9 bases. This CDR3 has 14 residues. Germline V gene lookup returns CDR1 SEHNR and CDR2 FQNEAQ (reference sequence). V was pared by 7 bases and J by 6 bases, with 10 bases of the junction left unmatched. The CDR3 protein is CASTIGQGFAEQYF. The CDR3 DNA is TGTGCCAGCACGATTGGACAGGGGTTTGCCGAGCAGTACTTC.

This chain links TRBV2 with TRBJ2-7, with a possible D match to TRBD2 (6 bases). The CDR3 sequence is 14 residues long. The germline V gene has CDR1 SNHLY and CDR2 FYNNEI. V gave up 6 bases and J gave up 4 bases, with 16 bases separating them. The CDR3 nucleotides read TGTGCCAGCAGAGATAAGGGGAGGACGTACGAGCAGTACTTC. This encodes CASRDKGRTYEQYF.

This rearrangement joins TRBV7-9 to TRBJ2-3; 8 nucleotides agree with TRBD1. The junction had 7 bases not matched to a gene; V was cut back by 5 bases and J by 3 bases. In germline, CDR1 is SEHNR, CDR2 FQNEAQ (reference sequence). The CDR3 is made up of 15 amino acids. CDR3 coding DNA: TGTGCCAGCAGCCGTCTACAGGGGGATACAGATACGCAGTATTTT. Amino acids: CASSRLQGDTDTQYF.